This TCR beta chain was sequenced for a study of regulatory T cells in long-lasting Graves disease. Per germline, CDR1 SGHVS and CDR2 FNYEAQ. Trimming removed 0 bases from V and 2 bases from J, with 10 bases in between. The CDR3 runs 15 residues. This clonotype was seen a handful of times. The time point was: newly diagnosed GD, antithyroid drugs for less than 3 months. The TCR library was made from RNA that had been extracted from PBMCs in TRIzol. TCR beta libraries were built with iRepertoire HTBI primers and Arm-PCR of CDR3 regions. A single record per CDR3 protein comes from TCRdb applying MiXCR to the multiplex PCR reads. The sample consists of about 430,000 distinct CDR3 sequences, 14% to 15% of them appearing once. A further study also used this sample, focusing on T cells in Graves' hyperthyroidism and ophthalmopathy.

The sample was peripheral blood mononuclear cells (PBMCs), taken at new diagnosis, from a patient treated with antithyroid drugs. This chain uses TRBV7-6 with TRBJ2-5, with D possibly being TRBD1 (6 bases). This TCR came from a woman between 35 and 50 years old with Graves disease. CDR3 nucleotides: TGTGCCAGCAGCTTAGCCCTTGGGACACAAGAGACCCAGTACTTC. Translated, it gives CASSLALGTQETQYF.